The 24 T cell receptor beta chains presented below share a single source sample, sequenced in a study of CD8 T cells in ankylosing spondylitis. The antigens these receptors bind are not known. A single record per CDR3 protein comes from TCRdb applying MiXCR to the 5' RACE reads. The sample holds roughly 350,000 distinct CDR3 sequences; roughly 8% are singletons and the top ten take 14% to 15%. Study-wide findings and caveats: Among TCR beta sequences, a motif of about 8 highly homologous variants appeared characteristic of ankylosing spondylitis blood.

Sequencing was carried out using blood, either unsorted or a sorted T cell fraction (not recorded which). Receptors were obtained from a male donor with ankylosing spondylitis.

This clonotype has a handful of counts. This sequence joins TRBV5-6 and TRBJ1-4, with TRBD1 matching over 9 bases. This CDR3 has 18 amino acids. Germline loops: CDR1 SGHDT, CDR2 YYEEEE. After removal of 3 bases from V and 6 bases from J, the junction contained 15 bases not matched to a gene. The CDR3 DNA is TGTGCCAGCAGCTCATCCCACAGGGGGCAATTACGCCATGAAAAACTGTTTTTT. This gives the protein CASSSSHRGQLRHEKLFF.

V usage is TRBV20-1 and J usage is TRBJ1-4, with 7 positions matching TRBD1. V lost 3 bases and J lost 13; bases outside the gene matches: 5. CDR3 length: 11 residues. Per germline, CDR1 DFQATT and CDR2 SNEGSKA (reference sequence). CDR3 sequence: CSASRQGTLFF. CDR3 nucleotide sequence: TGCAGTGCTAGCCGACAGGGTACACTGTTTTTT.

The chain recombines TRBV5-5 with TRBJ2-5; maybe TRBD2 (6 bases). V lost 3 bases and J 2 bases, leaving 11 bases between the germline ends. This CDR3 is 14 amino acids long. CDR1 and CDR2 from the germline V gene are SGHKS and YYEKEE (reference sequence). CDR3 region: CASSYNGGQETQYF. The CDR3 nucleotides are TGTGCCAGCAGCTATAATGGAGGGCAAGAGACCCAGTACTTC.

This clonotype was seen only a few times. The gene calls are TRBV4-1 and TRBJ2-5; 8 positions match TRBD2. The CDR3 extends over 15 amino acids. V shed 6 bases, J shed 3 bases, and the junction held 9 bases outside the gene matches. CDR1 is MGHRA and CDR2 is YSYEKL in the germline V gene. The CDR3 region is CASSRPSGREETQYF. CDR3 in DNA: TGCGCCAGCAGTCGCCCAAGCGGGAGAGAAGAGACCCAGTACTTC.

This clonotype was detected many times. CDR3 nucleotides: TGTGCCAGCAGTCGGGCGGGAGGTATTGATACGCAGTATTTT. Its translation is CASSRAGGIDTQYF. The chain recombines TRBV25-1 with TRBJ2-3; 8 bases line up with TRBD2. CDR3 length: 14 amino acids. Germline CDR1 reads MGHDK; CDR2 reads SYGVNS. J gave up 6 bases and V 5 bases, and 7 bases lay outside the gene matches.

There are a few counts of this clonotype. The V call is TRBV4-1, the J call TRBJ2-5, with D maybe TRBD1 (6 bases). CDR1 is MGHRA and CDR2 is YSYEKL in the germline V gene. This CDR3 has 15 amino acids. V lost 4 bases and J lost 2, with 14 bases in between. The CDR3, as DNA: TGCGCCAGCAGCCTGAGAGGGGGTAGTCAAGAGACCCAGTACTTC. Protein product: CASSLRGGSQETQYF.

V is TRBV24-1 and J is TRBJ1-2, with 9 bases lining up with TRBD1. V lost 9 bases to trimming and J lost 2 bases; unmatched junction nucleotides: 3. Germline V gene data show CDR1 as KGHDR and CDR2 as SFDVKD. This CDR3 has 13 amino acids. CDR3 nucleotide sequence: TGTGCCACCGGGGACAGGGAGAACTATGGCTACACCTTC. It yields the protein CATGDRENYGYTF.

A few counts support this clonotype. The chain has TRBV20-1 and TRBJ2-7; 11 bases match TRBD1. The CDR3 is 16 amino acids. J gave up 9 bases and V 0 bases, and 13 bases lay outside the gene matches. CDR1 and CDR2 from the germline V gene are DFQATT and SNEGSKA (reference sequence). For the CDR3, the DNA is TGCAGTGCTAGAGACCTGTCCGGGACAGGGGGATTTGTGCAGTACTTC. Its translation: CSARDLSGTGGFVQYF.

The chain uses TRBV18 and TRBJ2-5, with 8 bases aligning to TRBD1. This CDR3 comprises 16 residues. V lost 6 bases to trimming and J lost 2 bases; unmatched junction nucleotides: 11. Germline CDR1 is KGHSH and CDR2 is LQKENI. The CDR3 spells CASSSPGTGVQETQYF. For the CDR3, the DNA is TGTGCCAGCTCTTCTCCGGGGACAGGAGTACAAGAGACCCAGTACTTC.

This clonotype was detected only a few times. The rearrangement links TRBV7-3 to TRBJ2-3; no definite D call. Germline values: CDR1 SGHTA, CDR2 FQGTGA. V was clipped by 1 base and J by 5 bases, with 4 bases between them. The CDR3 extends over 12 amino acids. The CDR3 DNA is TGTGCCAGCAGCTTAATAGGAGATACGCAGTATTTT. This gives the protein CASSLIGDTQYF.

This clonotype was counted a few times. The chain combines TRBV19 with TRBJ2-7; D remains unclear. There are 14 residues in the CDR3. Germline V CDR1 and CDR2: LNHDA, SQIVND (reference sequence). Trimming pared 4 bases from V and 3 bases from J, leaving 13 bases between. This chain's CDR3 is CASSTLTPFYEQYF. The CDR3 DNA follows: TGTGCCAGTAGTACCCTTACTCCGTTCTACGAGCAGTACTTC.

Only a few counts were recorded for this clonotype. The J gene is TRBJ2-5, the V gene TRBV6-5; no definite D call. The CDR3 sequence is 13 residues long. Germline V gene lookup returns CDR1 MNHEY and CDR2 SVGAGI. Trimming stripped 2 bases from V and 1 base from J, with 5 bases between. Written as DNA, the CDR3 is TGTGCCAGCAGTTACAGACGCCAAGAGACCCAGTACTTC. Encoded protein: CASSYRRQETQYF.

This clonotype was seen ten or more times. This rearrangement joins TRBV7-3 to TRBJ2-2; 13 positions agree with TRBD2. V trimming: 2 bases; J trimming: 4 bases; junction bases outside the gene matches: 4. Germline V gives CDR1 SGHTA, CDR2 FQGTGA. The CDR3 spans 17 residues. Here the CDR3 DNA reads TGTGCCAGCAGCTTAGAGGGGACTAGCGGGACCACCGGGGAGCTGTTTTTT. Residues: CASSLEGTSGTTGELFF.

The gene calls are TRBV12-3 or TRBV12-4 and TRBJ2-2, with 7 positions matching TRBD1. This CDR3 region has 17 residues. Trimming took 5 bases from V and 3 from J; bases not matched to a gene: 12. CDR3 amino acids: CASSRSPGQTYTGELFF. CDR3 in DNA: TGTGCCAGCAGTCGCAGCCCGGGACAGACGTACACCGGGGAGCTGTTTTTT.

The chain couples TRBV24-1 to TRBJ2-1, with 8 bases identical to TRBD2. The germline V gene encodes CDR1 KGHDR and CDR2 SFDVKD. This CDR3 contains 17 residues. Losses at the gene ends were 5 bases for V and 2 bases for J; bases not matched to a gene: 10. The CDR3 DNA follows: TGTGCCACCAGTGCGTCGGGAGGGCCGAGGACCTACAATGAGCAGTTCTTC. This codes for CATSASGGPRTYNEQFF.

The table lists this clonotype with a few counts. The genes are TRBV28 and TRBJ2-1; 11 nucleotides align to TRBD2. Losses at the gene ends were 3 bases for V and 0 bases for J; bases not matched to a gene: 4. From germline, CDR1 is MDHEN and CDR2 SYDVKM. This CDR3 has 17 residues. This CDR3 is CASSFSTSGSSYNEQFF. The CDR3 nucleotides are TGTGCCAGCAGTTTTTCCACTAGCGGGAGCTCCTACAATGAGCAGTTCTTC.

This clonotype occurred a few times. The rearrangement joins TRBV20-1 to TRBJ1-4; TRBD1 agrees at 9 bases. CDR1 is DFQATT and CDR2 is SNEGSKA in the germline V gene (reference sequence). The V and J ends lost 0 bases and 10 bases, in that order; junction bases with no gene match: 9. The CDR3 consists of 15 residues. DNA for the CDR3: TGCAGTGCTAGAGAATGGGGACAGGGAATGGGAAAACTGTTTTTT. Protein product: CSAREWGQGMGKLFF.

The gene calls are TRBV27 and TRBJ2-7, with D possibly matching TRBD1 (5 bases). V was trimmed by 6 bases and J by 9 bases, leaving 18 bases between them. The CDR3 contains 13 residues. Per germline, CDR1 MNHEY and CDR2 SMNVEV (reference sequence). The CDR3 protein is CASSPTVSARQYF. In nucleotides, the CDR3 is TGTGCCAGCAGCCCGACAGTCTCAGCAAGGCAGTACTTC.

V and J are TRBV6-2 or TRBV6-3 and TRBJ2-5; TRBD2 matches at 8 bases. The V gene's germline CDR1 is MNHEY and CDR2 SVGEGT. V trimming: 6 bases; J trimming: 7 bases; junction bases outside the gene matches: 16. The CDR3 consists of 16 residues. CDR3: CASRFPGGGTRGTQYF. The CDR3 DNA follows: TGTGCCAGCAGATTTCCGGGCGGGGGGACTCGCGGGACCCAGTACTTC.

V is TRBV6-5 and J is TRBJ1-3; D might be TRBD1 (6 bases). V shed 0 bases and J shed 4 bases, with 10 bases lying between them. The CDR3 is 15 residues long. The germline gives CDR1 MNHEY, CDR2 SVGAGI. The CDR3 here is CASSYSGARGNTIYF. As DNA, the CDR3 is TGTGCCAGCAGTTACTCGGGGGCTCGAGGAAACACCATATATTTT.

This clonotype was found many times. V is TRBV20-1 and J is TRBJ2-7; either TRBD1 or TRBD2 may supply D (5 bases each). The germline CDR1 and CDR2 sequences are DFQATT and SNEGSKA (reference sequence). Trimming cost V 2 bases and J 2 bases, with 13 bases left between them. CDR3 length: 14 amino acids. This CDR3 reads CSARQPWGTYEQYF. As DNA, the CDR3 is TGCAGTGCTAGACAGCCCTGGGGGACCTACGAGCAGTACTTC.

This rearrangement joins TRBV5-5 to TRBJ1-6; 7 bases agree with TRBD1. The CDR3 spans 13 residues. Germline V gives CDR1 SGHKS, CDR2 YYEKEE (reference sequence). V shed 8 bases and J 5 bases; nucleotides not matched to a gene: 4. In nucleotides, the CDR3 is TGTGCCAGTTGCGACAGGGATAATTCACCCCTCCACTTT. It translates to CASCDRDNSPLHF.

This clonotype was seen a few times. This chain links TRBV25-1 with TRBJ2-7; D remains ambiguous. This CDR3 is built from 14 residues. The germline V gene encodes CDR1 MGHDK and CDR2 SYGVNS. With 7 bases removed from V and 5 bases from J, the gap between germline ends came to 18 bases. The CDR3 spells CASTQGGSLHEQYF. The CDR3 nucleotides are TGTGCCAGCACCCAAGGTGGGTCTCTGCACGAGCAGTACTTC.

This clonotype came up once. CDR3 in DNA: TGTGCCAGCAGACAGGTCAACGGTTACAATGAGCAGTTCTTC. Its protein is CASRQVNGYNEQFF. The rearrangement links TRBV19 to TRBJ2-1, with a tentative D call TRBD1 (6 bases). The V end was cut by 9 bases, the J end by 4 bases, with 16 bases between. Germline V gene lookup returns CDR1 LNHDA and CDR2 SQIVND (reference sequence). This CDR3 spans 14 amino acids.